The 31 T cell receptor beta chains below were found in one sample sequenced in a study of cytomegalovirus exposure and HLA in healthy donors. PCR amplification relied on 60 Vbeta primers (plus 13 Jbeta primers). Clones were read by immunoSEQ multiplex PCR, and TCRdb kept only the in-frame ones, dropping some. This table has about 25,000 clones, approximately 70% appearing once. The sample was PBMCs. All receptors derive from a woman aged 45-59 years in good health and CMV-seronegative.

This chain connects TRBV14 to TRBJ1-1, with TRBD1 matching 9 bases. V lost 1 base and J lost 1; bases outside the gene matches: 1. The CDR3 spans 15 residues. Germline-derived CDR1 and CDR2 are SGHDN and FVKESK. The CDR3 sequence is CASSQVGQGNTEAFF. The CDR3 DNA sequence: TGTGCCAGCAGCCAAGTGGGACAGGGGAACACTGAAGCTTTCTTT.

The DNA for the CDR3 is TGTGCCAGCTCACGGGACAGACCATCCACCGGGGAGCTGTTTTTT. Protein sequence: CASSRDRPSTGELFF. V and J are TRBV18 and TRBJ2-2, with 7 bases matching TRBD1. V lost 4 bases, J lost 4 bases, and 6 bases stayed unmatched. From germline, CDR1 is KGHSH and CDR2 LQKENI. CDR3 size: 15 residues. The full variable domain, its missing parts supplied by reference TRBV18 and TRBJ2-2, is NAGVMQNPRHLVRRRGQEARLRCSPMKGHSHVYWYRQLPEEGLKFMVYLQKENIIDESGMPKERFSAEFPKEGPSILRIQQVVRGDSAAYFCASSRDRPSTGELFFGEGSRLTVL.

This clone was observed a few times. The chain uses TRBV6-5 and TRBJ1-1; possibly TRBD1 for D (5 bases). The CDR3 is 15 residues long. Germline values: CDR1 MNHEY, CDR2 SVGAGI. V was trimmed by 2 bases and J by 1 base, leaving 11 bases between them. The CDR3: CASSYRGTSNTEAFF. The DNA of the CDR3 is TGTGCCAGCAGTTACCGGGGGACTTCGAACACTGAAGCTTTCTTT.

V gene TRBV28 combines with J gene TRBJ2-7, with 9 nucleotides matching TRBD1. CDR1 and CDR2 from the germline V gene are MDHEN and SYDVKM. The trim removed 3 bases at V and 3 bases at J, leaving 9 bases unmatched. The CDR3 contains 16 residues. This chain's CDR3 is CASSFLGQGSLYEQYF. DNA for the CDR3: TGTGCCAGCAGTTTCCTCGGACAGGGGAGCCTCTACGAGCAGTACTTC. The whole variable domain, remainder taken from reference TRBV28 and TRBJ2-7, is DVKVTQSSRYLVKRTGEKVFLECVQDMDHENMFWYRQDPGLGLRLIYFSYDVKMKEKGDIPEGYSVSREKKERFSLILESASTNQTSMYLCASSFLGQGSLYEQYFGPGTRLTVT.

This clone turned up a few times. The chain uses TRBV2 and TRBJ1-1, with D possibly being TRBD1 (5 bases). The CDR3 runs 11 residues. Germline-derived CDR1 and CDR2 are SNHLY and FYNNEI. V shed 5 bases and J shed 10 bases, with 11 bases lying between them. CDR3 in amino acids: CASSQGLVAFF. The CDR3 DNA reads TGTGCCAGCAGTCAGGGCTTAGTAGCTTTCTTT.

The chain uses TRBV19 and TRBJ1-2; the D is unclear. The CDR3 spans 13 residues. The V end was cut by 0 bases, the J end by 9 bases, with 11 bases between. CDR1 and CDR2 from the germline V gene are LNHDA and SQIVND (reference sequence). The CDR3 region has the DNA TGTGCCAGTAGTATAGATCGGGAAGGTAGCTACACCTTC. This encodes CASSIDREGSYTF.

The gene calls are TRBV7-2 and TRBJ2-1; 7 bases are shared with TRBD2. The CDR3 length is 13 residues. Germline CDR1 SGHTA, CDR2 FQGNSA. V shed 2 bases, J shed 9 bases, and the junction held 4 bases outside the gene matches. In DNA, the CDR3 is TGTGCCAGCAGCTTACACCCGGGGGGTGAGCAGTTCTTC. Protein product: CASSLHPGGEQFF.

Here the CDR3 reads CSVGGQNSNQPQHF. DNA for the CDR3: TGCAGCGTTGGTGGGCAGAATAGCAATCAGCCCCAGCATTTT. This sequence joins TRBV29-1 and TRBJ1-5; D not resolved. Germline V gene data show CDR1 as SQVTM and CDR2 as ANQGSEA. The V gene lost 4 bases and the J gene lost 0 bases, with 10 bases spanning the gap. The CDR3 is 14 residues long.

This chain uses TRBV28 with TRBJ2-3; 10 positions agree with TRBD2. The length of the CDR3 is 19 residues. Looked up from germline, CDR1 is MDHEN and CDR2 is SYDVKM. The V and J ends lost 3 bases and 2 bases, in that order; junction bases with no gene match: 14. The CDR3 DNA reads TGTGCCAGCAGTTTCCCACCGACTAGCGGGCCATTACTCACAGATACGCAGTATTTT. As protein: CASSFPPTSGPLLTDTQYF.

The V and J genes are TRBV7-9 and TRBJ1-4; D is unresolved. The germline V gene encodes CDR1 SEHNR and CDR2 FQNEAQ (reference sequence). The CDR3 contains 15 residues. The V and J ends lost 1 base and 0 bases respectively, with 6 bases between them. DNA of the CDR3: TGTGCCAGCAGCTTAGTACAGCCAACTAATGAAAAACTGTTTTTT. It codes for CASSLVQPTNEKLFF.

The CDR3 DNA sequence: TGTGCCAGCACCAAAAGCGGGTCCTCCTACGAGCAGTACTTC. Protein sequence: CASTKSGSSYEQYF. The gene calls are TRBV6-5 and TRBJ2-7, with a weak D call TRBD2 (6 bases). The germline V gene has CDR1 MNHEY and CDR2 SVGAGI. This CDR3 comprises 14 residues. Deletions cut 7 bases from V and 0 bases from J, with 13 bases between.

The chain is built from TRBV25-1 and TRBJ2-5; TRBD2 matches at 16 bases. Germline V gene data show CDR1 as MGHDK and CDR2 as SYGVNS. The trim removed 5 bases at V and 9 bases at J, leaving 6 bases unmatched. The CDR3 spans 15 residues. In DNA form, the CDR3 reads TGTGCCAGCAGTCTGGGGACTAGCGGGAGGGCCCCCCAGTACTTC. This encodes CASSLGTSGRAPQYF. The whole variable domain, remainder taken from reference TRBV25-1 and TRBJ2-5, is EADIYQTPRYLVIGTGKKITLECSQTMGHDKMYWYQQDPGMELHLIHYSYGVNSTEKGDLSSESTVSRIRTEHFPLTLESARPSHTSQYLCASSLGTSGRAPQYFGPGTRLLVL.

This sequence joins TRBV6-5 and TRBJ2-1; 9 bases line up with TRBD1. The germline V gene encodes CDR1 MNHEY and CDR2 SVGAGI. The CDR3 spans 14 residues. Trimming removed 8 bases from V and 7 bases from J; junction bases left unmatched: 9. The CDR3 region is CASSRGQGWNEQFF. CDR3 nucleotide sequence: TGTGCCAGCTCTCGGGGACAGGGATGGAATGAGCAGTTCTTC.

The chain is built from TRBV6-1 and TRBJ2-7; D uncertain. Germline values: CDR1 MNHNS, CDR2 SASEGT. The CDR3 extends over 13 amino acids. With 1 base removed from V and 1 base from J, the gap between germline ends came to 5 bases. CDR3: CASSEGSSYEQYF. CDR3 nucleotide sequence: TGTGCCAGCAGTGAAGGGAGTTCCTACGAGCAGTACTTC.

The rearrangement uses TRBV4-1 and TRBJ1-6, with 7 positions matching TRBD1. V lost 2 bases to trimming and J lost 10 bases; unmatched junction nucleotides: 11. The CDR3 totals 16 residues. Germline CDR1 and CDR2: MGHRA and YSYEKL. CDR3 sequence: CASSQLPDREGSPLHF. The CDR3 DNA follows: TGCGCCAGCAGCCAACTTCCCGACAGGGAAGGGTCACCCCTCCACTTT.

This clone was detected only a few times. The V gene is TRBV5-4, the J gene TRBJ2-7; no reliable D call. The V gene's germline CDR1 is SGHNT and CDR2 YYREEE (reference sequence). The CDR3 consists of 12 residues. The V and J ends lost 0 bases and 3 bases respectively, with 4 bases between them. The CDR3 nucleotides read TGTGCCAGCAGCTTGGGCGGCTACGAGCAGTACTTC. As protein: CASSLGGYEQYF.

The gene calls are TRBV4-2 and TRBJ1-1, with TRBD1 matching over 8 bases. The CDR3 is made up of 15 amino acids. J lost 6 bases, V lost 7 bases, and 13 bases had no gene match. Germline V gene sequence: CDR1 LGHNA, CDR2 YNFKEQ. Here the CDR3 reads CASKTQDRAGAEAFF. CDR3 sequence (DNA): TGTGCCAGCAAAACTCAGGACAGGGCTGGGGCTGAAGCTTTCTTT.

The sample holds a few counts of this clone. The rearrangement joins TRBV15 to TRBJ1-2; D is perhaps TRBD1 (6 bases). The V gene lost 0 bases and the J gene lost 8 bases, with 16 bases spanning the gap. The CDR3 length is 15 residues. Germline V CDR1 and CDR2: LNHNV, YYDKDF (reference sequence). The CDR3 bases are TGTGCCACCAGCAGAGATCGAGGGGCCCAGGGGGGCTACACCTTC. This gives the protein CATSRDRGAQGGYTF.

The chain has TRBV6-5 and TRBJ1-4; perhaps TRBD1 as D (6 bases). CDR3 length equals 13 residues. Trimming took 4 bases from V and 8 from J, leaving 11 bases between them. From germline, CDR1 is MNHEY and CDR2 SVGAGI. CDR3 protein: CASSSTGTEKLFF. The DNA for the CDR3 is TGTGCCAGCAGTTCCACTGGGACAGAAAAACTGTTTTTT.

This clone appeared a single time. The chain is built from TRBV5-4 and TRBJ2-7; a possible D gene is TRBD2 (6 bases). Trimming removed 4 bases from V and 3 bases from J, with 11 bases in between. The CDR3 is 13 residues long. Germline-derived CDR1 and CDR2 are SGHNT and YYREEE (reference sequence). CDR3 coding DNA: TGTGCCAGCAGCCACCACGGGAGCTACGAGCAGTACTTC. This translates into CASSHHGSYEQYF.

This clone was detected a few times. The rearrangement uses TRBV6-5 and TRBJ1-5, with D perhaps matching TRBD1 (6 bases). Trimming left V 5 bases short and J 5 bases short, with 10 bases between. From germline, CDR1 is MNHEY and CDR2 SVGAGI. CDR3 size: 13 residues. CDR3 sequence reads: CASSEDSDQPQHF. CDR3 in DNA: TGTGCCAGCAGTGAGGACAGCGATCAGCCCCAGCATTTT.

The rearrangement uses TRBV5-1 and TRBJ1-5, with a weak D call TRBD1 (5 bases). This CDR3 contains 15 residues. Germline V gene sequence: CDR1 SGHRS, CDR2 YFSETQ. Trimming removed 1 base at V and 8 bases at J, with 16 bases between. The CDR3 reads CASSLSGKGAEPQHF. Written as DNA, the CDR3 is TGCGCCAGCAGCTTGAGTGGGAAAGGGGCGGAGCCCCAGCATTTT. Combining the CDR3 with reference TRBV5-1 and TRBJ1-5 gives the whole variable domain KAGVTQTPRYLIKTRGQQVTLSCSPISGHRSVSWYQQTPGQGLQFLFEYFSETQRNKGNFPGRFSGRQFSNSRSEMNVSTLELGDSALYLCASSLSGKGAEPQHFGDGTRLSIL.

The sample holds a few counts of this clone. V gene TRBV28 combines with J gene TRBJ1-5; D remains ambiguous. This CDR3 spans 13 amino acids. Germline V CDR1 and CDR2: MDHEN, SYDVKM. Trimming left V 7 bases short and J 5 bases short, with 12 bases between. The CDR3 bases are TGTGCCAGCAAGGAGGGTACGGATCAGCCCCAGCATTTT. Amino acids: CASKEGTDQPQHF.

The chain employs TRBV6-1 and TRBJ2-1; D not resolved. The germline V gene encodes CDR1 MNHNS and CDR2 SASEGT. The CDR3 loop spans 14 amino acids. Trimming shortened V by 0 bases and J by 2 bases, and 5 bases separated the two germline ends. The CDR3 loop is CASSEAGTYNEQFF. DNA for the CDR3: TGTGCCAGCAGTGAAGCCGGTACCTACAATGAGCAGTTCTTC.

The gene calls are TRBV2 and TRBJ1-1; TRBD1 aligns across 8 bases. Per the germline V gene, CDR1 is SNHLY and CDR2 is FYNNEI. V lost 2 bases and J lost 2; bases outside the gene matches: 7. This CDR3 contains 16 residues. The CDR3 bases are TGTGCCAGCAGTGAACGGACAGGGATAGGAAACACTGAAGCTTTCTTT. Translating it yields CASSERTGIGNTEAFF.

The chain recombines TRBV19 with TRBJ1-1, with D perhaps TRBD1 (6 bases). The CDR3 runs 12 residues. In germline, CDR1 is LNHDA, CDR2 SQIVND (reference sequence). V was clipped by 2 bases and J by 8 bases, with 9 bases between them. CDR3 residues: CASSIPQGEAFF. CDR3 in DNA: TGTGCCAGTAGTATACCGCAGGGGGAAGCTTTCTTT. The full variable domain, in which reference TRBV19 and TRBJ1-1 provide the parts outside the CDR3, is DGGITQSPKYLFRKEGQNVTLSCEQNLNHDAMYWYRQDPGQGLRLIYYSQIVNDFQKGDIAEGYSVSREKKESFPLTVTSAQKNPTAFYLCASSIPQGEAFFGQGTRLTVV.

This chain uses TRBV5-4 with TRBJ2-3, with D possibly being TRBD1 (6 bases). The CDR3 covers 13 residues. Trimming removed 2 bases from V and 6 bases from J, with 10 bases in between. Looked up from germline, CDR1 is SGHNT and CDR2 is YYREEE (reference sequence). The CDR3 nucleotides are TGTGCCAGCAGCTTAGGGGGTCGGGATACGCAGTATTTT. Protein product: CASSLGGRDTQYF.

The J gene is TRBJ2-7, the V gene TRBV2; D might be TRBD1 (5 bases). Germline assignment: CDR1 SNHLY and CDR2 FYNNEI. The CDR3 is 11 residues long. V lost 6 bases, J lost 4 bases, and 7 bases lay in between. The CDR3 loop is CASRQEYEQYF. DNA of the CDR3: TGTGCCAGCAGACAGGAATACGAGCAGTACTTC.

This clone was detected once. V gene TRBV7-9 combines with J gene TRBJ1-1, with D maybe TRBD1 (5 bases). CDR1 is SEHNR and CDR2 is FQNEAQ in the germline V gene (reference sequence). Trimming shortened V by 5 bases and J by 0 bases, and 10 bases separated the two germline ends. The CDR3 contains 14 residues. The chain's CDR3 is CASSKQALNTEAFF. DNA for the CDR3: TGTGCCAGCAGCAAACAGGCCTTGAACACTGAAGCTTTCTTT.

The V call is TRBV11-2, the J call TRBJ1-5; D is perhaps TRBD1 (5 bases). Germline V gene sequence: CDR1 SGHAT, CDR2 FQNNGV. CDR3 length equals 14 residues. The V and J ends lost 3 bases and 0 bases respectively, with 6 bases between them. CDR3 loop: CASSLTASNQPQHF. The CDR3 DNA follows: TGTGCCAGCAGCTTGACAGCTAGCAATCAGCCCCAGCATTTT.

This sequence joins TRBV7-7 and TRBJ2-2; 11 bases are a match to TRBD2. V lost 4 bases, J lost 6 bases, and 7 bases stayed unmatched. There are 16 residues in the CDR3. Germline V gene data show CDR1 as SSHAT and CDR2 as FNYEAQ (reference sequence). In DNA form, the CDR3 reads TGTGCCAGCAGCTCAATACTAGCGGGGGAGTCCGGGGAGCTGTTTTTT. It specifies CASSSILAGESGELFF.